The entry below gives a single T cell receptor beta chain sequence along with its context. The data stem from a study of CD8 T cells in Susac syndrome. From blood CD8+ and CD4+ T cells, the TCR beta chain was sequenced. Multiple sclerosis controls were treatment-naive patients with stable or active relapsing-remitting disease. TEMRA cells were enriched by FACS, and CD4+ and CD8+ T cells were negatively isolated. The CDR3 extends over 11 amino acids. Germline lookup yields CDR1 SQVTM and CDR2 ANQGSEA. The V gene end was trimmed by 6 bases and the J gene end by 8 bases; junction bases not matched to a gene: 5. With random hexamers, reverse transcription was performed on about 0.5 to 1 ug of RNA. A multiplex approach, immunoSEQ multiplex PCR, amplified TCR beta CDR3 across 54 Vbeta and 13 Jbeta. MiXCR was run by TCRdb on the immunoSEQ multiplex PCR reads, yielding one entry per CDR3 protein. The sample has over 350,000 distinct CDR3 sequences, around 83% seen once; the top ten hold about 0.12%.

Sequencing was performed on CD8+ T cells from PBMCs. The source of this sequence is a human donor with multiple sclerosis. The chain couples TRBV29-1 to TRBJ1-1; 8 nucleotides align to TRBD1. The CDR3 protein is CSVDRGYEAFF. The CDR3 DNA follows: TGCAGCGTAGACAGGGGATACGAAGCTTTCTTT.